Listed below are T cell receptor beta chains from one sample, sequenced in a study of blood T cell repertoires in COVID-19. Profiling relied on immunoSEQ multiplex PCR, and the TCRdb table lists in-frame clones only, not all of them. The sample carries 310,000 or so clones, around 88% recorded once. Sequencing was performed on PBMCs or T cells enriched from blood (not recorded which). The receptors originated from a woman aged 40 to 50 who had recovered from COVID-19. Each CDR3 is given with its conserved first and last residue. The D gene is left open where the match is weak. Clone size appears in some rows only: once, few, many, or a class for an expanded clone.

TRBD2,TRBV5-1,14,TRBJ2-5,NA,TGCGCCAGCAGCCCGGGACTAGCGGAAGAGACCCAGTACTTC,CASSPGLAEETQYF
TRBD2,TRBV6-1,14,TRBJ2-7,NA,TGTGCCAGCAGTGATCTAGCGGGATCAGGAGGGCAGTACTTC,CASSDLAGSGGQYF
TRBD1,TRBV18,14,TRBJ2-7,NA,TGTGCCAGCTCACCGGGACAGCCCCCCTACGAGCAGTACTTC,CASSPGQPPYEQYF
TRBD2,TRBV10-1,15,TRBJ2-1,NA,TGCGCCAGCAGTGATTCTGGACTAGCGGGAGGTGAGGTGTTCTTC,CASSDSGLAGGEVFF
TRBD1,TRBV7-9,16,TRBJ2-7,NA,TGTGCCAGCAGCTTAGCCAGGACAGGGGGGAGTTACGAGCAGTACTTC,CASSLARTGGSYEQYF
NA,TRBV7-2,14,TRBJ2-4,NA,TGTGCCAGCAGCTTATCCGGGAGCACAAACATTCAGTACTTC,CASSLSGSTNIQYF
TRBD2,TRBV7-2,14,TRBJ2-1,NA,TGTGCCAGCAGCTTAGATCCAGCGGGAGCTGAGCAGTTCTTC,CASSLDPAGAEQFF
NA,TRBV2,12,TRBJ1-2,NA,TGTGCCAGCCGACAGGCGAGGGGTGGCTACACCTTC,CASRQARGGYTF
TRBD1,TRBV5-6,17,TRBJ1-6,once,TGTGCCAGCAGCGGGCCTCGGGGGGACAGGGGAGACTCACCCCTCCACTTT,CASSGPRGDRGDSPLHF
TRBD2,TRBV7-2,13,TRBJ2-1,NA,TGTGCCAGCAGCCCCAATAGGCGGGAGGATCTGTTCTTC,CASSPNRREDLFF
NA,TRBV20-1,14,TRBJ2-6,NA,TGCAGTGCTAGTACAGGCACCGGGGCCAACGTCCTGACTTTC,CSASTGTGANVLTF
NA,TRBV10-1,12,TRBJ2-7,many,TGCGCCAGCAGTGAAGGTTCGGAGAAGCAGTACTTC,CASSEGSEKQYF
NA,TRBV7-8,15,TRBJ2-2,few,TGTGCCAGCAGCTTAGTGCGGGTGAACACCGGGGAGCTGTTTTTT,CASSLVRVNTGELFF
NA,TRBV28,14,TRBJ2-1,NA,TGTGCCAGCAGTTTCCGCCAGCTAGGGGATGAGCAGTTCTTC,CASSFRQLGDEQFF
NA,TRBV28,14,TRBJ2-1,NA,TGTGCCAGCAGCCTCCAGGAAAGACTAGGTGAGCAGTTCTTC,CASSLQERLGEQFF
TRBD2,TRBV5-1,16,TRBJ2-2,NA,TGCGCCAGCAGGCCGCGGAGCGGGAGTATCACCGGGGAGCTGTTTTTT,CASRPRSGSITGELFF
NA,TRBV29-1,13,TRBJ1-1,NA,TGCAGCGTTTCTTCCGGGGGATTCACTGAAGCTTTCTTT,CSVSSGGFTEAFF
NA,TRBV20-1,12,TRBJ2-7,NA,TGCAGTGCTGGTGGGGGGCGTTACGAGCAGTACTTC,CSAGGGRYEQYF
TRBD1,TRBV30,15,TRBJ1-4,NA,TGTGCCTGGAGGCCGACAGGGGCAACTAATGAAAAACTGTTTTTT,CAWRPTGATNEKLFF
NA,TRBV28,16,TRBJ2-7,NA,TGTGCCAGCAGTACGCCCGGAGGAGGCACCCCTAACGAGCAGTACTTC,CASSTPGGGTPNEQYF
TRBD2,TRBV28,15,TRBJ2-7,NA,TGTGCCAGCAGTCCCAAGGCTAGCGGGAGACGCGAGCAGTACTTC,CASSPKASGRREQYF
TRBD1,TRBV14,13,TRBJ2-1,few,TGTGCCAGCAGCCTGGGACAGGTCAATGAGCAGTTCTTC,CASSLGQVNEQFF
NA,TRBV7-2,14,TRBJ2-5,NA,TGTGCCAGCAGTAGAGTCGGGGGGCGGGAGACCCAGTACTTC,CASSRVGGRETQYF
TRBD1,TRBV15,17,TRBJ1-2,NA,TGTGCCACCAGCAGCCGGGACAGGGGTCTAGCTAACTATGGCTACACCTTC,CATSSRDRGLANYGYTF
NA,TRBV9,15,TRBJ2-5,once,TGTGCCAGCAGCCCCTTACTAGGGCTTCAAGAGACCCAGTACTTC,CASSPLLGLQETQYF
TRBD1,TRBV6-2/TRBV6-3,15,TRBJ2-5,once,TGTGCCAGCAGTTACAGAGGACAGGGGGGAGAGACCCAGTACTTC,CASSYRGQGGETQYF
NA,TRBV28,17,TRBJ1-5,NA,TGTGCCAGCAGGCCCACCCTCGGACAGAGGCGCAATCAGCCCCAGCATTTT,CASRPTLGQRRNQPQHF
TRBD2,TRBV7-3,15,TRBJ2-5,NA,TGTGCCAGCAGCTTAGGAAGCGGGAGAGAAGAGACCCAGTACTTC,CASSLGSGREETQYF
NA,TRBV28,12,TRBJ2-5,NA,TGTGCCAGCAGTTCGAGCCCAGAGACCCAGTACTTC,CASSSSPETQYF
NA,TRBV18,13,TRBJ2-3,few,TGTGCCAGCTCACGAGGGCACACAGATACGCAGTATTTT,CASSRGHTDTQYF
NA,TRBV5-4,15,TRBJ2-1,NA,TGTGCCAGCAGCTGGACAACAGCTGGGGCCAATGAGCAGTTCTTC,CASSWTTAGANEQFF
NA,TRBV9,15,TRBJ1-2,NA,TGTGCCAGCAGCCAAGACCCGGAGGGGTCAGGCGGCTACACCTTC,CASSQDPEGSGGYTF
NA,TRBV30,14,TRBJ1-5,many,TGTGCCTGGAGTCCACCAGGGTGGGGTCAGCCCCAGCATTTT,CAWSPPGWGQPQHF
NA,TRBV24-1,13,TRBJ1-2,NA,TGTGCCACCAGTGACCTCAGGGGCTATGGCTACACCTTC,CATSDLRGYGYTF
NA,TRBV30,13,TRBJ2-3,NA,TGTGCCTGGACCCTCTTGAGGGCAGATACGCAGTATTTT,CAWTLLRADTQYF
NA,TRBV4-2,16,TRBJ2-3,NA,TGTGCCAGCAGCCAGGCCTTGGGGGCTACCACAGATACGCAGTATTTT,CASSQALGATTDTQYF
TRBD2,TRBV19,15,TRBJ2-7,NA,TGTGCCAGTAGGGTAGCGGGAGGCCGCTCCTACGAGCAGTACTTC,CASRVAGGRSYEQYF
NA,TRBV12-3/TRBV12-4,13,TRBJ2-5,NA,TGTGCCAGCAGTTTAGTCGGGGAAGAGACCCAGTACTTC,CASSLVGEETQYF